This T cell receptor (beta chain) was captured by sequencing in a study of vaccination and CD4 T cells after COVID-19. With regard to this clonotype: Its cognate antigen is unknown.

The CDR3 is 13 residues long. V lost 1 base and J lost 1, with 7 bases in between. From germline, CDR1 is DFQATT and CDR2 SNEGSKA (reference sequence). This sample's treatment: approximately 10-day PBMC culture with coronavirus spike peptide pools or control peptides (ViraFEST assay). With the Oncomine TCR Beta short-read assay, DNA from cultured CD4+ T cells was sequenced. TCRdb used MiXCR to reprocess the PCR reads, holding one entry per CDR3 protein. This table has under 20,000 distinct CDR3 sequences, around 38% appearing once. Source material: cultured CD4+ T cells from blood. The receptor was derived from a human donor with COVID-19. This sequence joins TRBV20-1 and TRBJ2-5; D is undetermined. The CDR3: CSARGAAQETQYF. CDR3 nucleotides: TGCAGTGCTAGAGGGGCAGCCCAAGAGACCCAGTACTTC.